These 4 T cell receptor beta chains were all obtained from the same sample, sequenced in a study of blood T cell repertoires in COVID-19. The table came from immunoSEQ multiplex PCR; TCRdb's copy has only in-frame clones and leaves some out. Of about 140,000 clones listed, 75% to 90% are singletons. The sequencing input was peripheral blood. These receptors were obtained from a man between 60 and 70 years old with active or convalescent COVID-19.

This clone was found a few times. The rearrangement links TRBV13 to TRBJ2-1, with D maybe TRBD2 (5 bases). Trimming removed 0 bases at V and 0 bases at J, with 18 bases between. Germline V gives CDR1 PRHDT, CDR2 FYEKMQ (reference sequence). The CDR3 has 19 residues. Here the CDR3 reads CASSLGPVFATSSYNEQFF. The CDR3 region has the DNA TGTGCCAGCAGCTTAGGCCCCGTTTTTGCCACTAGCTCCTACAATGAGCAGTTCTTC.

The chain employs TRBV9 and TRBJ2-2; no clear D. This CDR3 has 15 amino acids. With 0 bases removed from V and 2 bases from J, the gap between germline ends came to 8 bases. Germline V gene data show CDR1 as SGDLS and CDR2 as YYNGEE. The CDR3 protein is CASSVGNSNTGELFF. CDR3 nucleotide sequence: TGTGCCAGCAGCGTAGGTAACAGCAACACCGGGGAGCTGTTTTTT.

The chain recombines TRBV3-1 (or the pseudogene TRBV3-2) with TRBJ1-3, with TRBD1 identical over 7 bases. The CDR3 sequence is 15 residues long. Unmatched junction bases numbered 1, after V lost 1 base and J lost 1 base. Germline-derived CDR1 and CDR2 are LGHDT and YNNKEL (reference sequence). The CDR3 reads CASSQGRGSGNTIYF. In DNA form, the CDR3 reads TGTGCCAGCAGCCAAGGCAGGGGGTCTGGAAACACCATATATTTT.

CDR3 bases: TGTGCCAGCAGCTTAGGGGGGGCTGGGGCCAACGTCCTGACTTTC. It is translated as CASSLGGAGANVLTF. V is TRBV11-2 and J is TRBJ2-6; tentatively, D is TRBD2 (6 bases). The CDR3 covers 15 residues. The germline V gene has CDR1 SGHAT and CDR2 FQNNGV. Trimming removed 1 base at V and 2 bases at J, with 6 bases between.